This TCR beta chain was obtained from a study of memory CD4+ T cells and cytomegalovirus serostatus. Regarding the study as a whole: CMV serostatus prediction reached median AUC around 0.95, or 0.9 with US-trained model.

This clone is a singleton in its sample. Its antigen is unknown. The sort gate was single viable CD3+CD4+CD8-CD45RO+ cells for memory CD4+ T cells. Original data processing: After removing out-of-frame reads, millions of distinct TCRbeta sequences remained. Clones were sequenced by immunoSEQ multiplex PCR, and TCRdb holds only the in-frame ones, with some missing. The V and J calls and the clone size are those of that table, but D and trimming were determined from the DNA. The sample lists 45,000 to 60,000 clones, more than 70% occurring once. The V end lost 0 bases, the J end lost 7 bases, and 13 bases lay between the germline ends. Germline V CDR1 and CDR2: SGHNT, YYREEE (reference sequence). CDR3 length equals 14 residues.

J is TRBJ1-2 and V is TRBV5-4; D is perhaps TRBD1 (5 bases). The source material was memory CD4+ T cells from blood. This receptor was taken from an adult in good health and CMV-seropositive. CDR3 nucleotide sequence: TGTGCCAGCAGCTTGGACCGGGGCGCGTCTGGCTACACCTTC. It specifies CASSLDRGASGYTF.